The next 17 T cell receptor beta chains were all read from a single sample in a study of blood T cell repertoires in COVID-19. Method: immunoSEQ multiplex PCR; TCRdb's copy keeps in-frame clones and lacks some. Here the sample spans roughly 29,000 clones, less than 90% being singletons. Sequencing was performed on peripheral blood. The receptors come from a man at least 80 years old with active COVID-19.

This clone has a single count. The rearrangement links TRBV5-1 to TRBJ2-1; TRBD1 aligns across 7 bases. The J segment lost 0 bases and the V segment lost 4 bases, leaving 4 bases of the junction unmatched. This CDR3 is built from 15 residues. Germline V gene data show CDR1 as SGHRS and CDR2 as YFSETQ. This chain's CDR3 is CASSRTGSSYNEQFF. CDR3 nucleotide sequence: TGCGCCAGCAGCCGGACAGGAAGCTCCTACAATGAGCAGTTCTTC.

CDR3 amino acids: CASSLVADPYEQYF. The CDR3 DNA reads TGTGCCAGCAGCTTAGTGGCAGATCCCTACGAGCAGTACTTC. The chain joins TRBV7-8 to TRBJ2-7, with unresolved D. Germline CDR1 and CDR2: SGHVS and FQNEAQ. The CDR3 has 14 amino acids. The V end was cut by 1 base, the J end by 2 bases, with 9 bases between. Full variable domain (remainder filled in from reference TRBV7-8 and TRBJ2-7): GAGVSQSPRYKVAKRGQDVALRCDPISGHVSLFWYQQALGQGPEFLTYFQNEAQLDKSGLPSDRFFAERPEGSVSTLKIQRTQQEDSAVYLCASSLVADPYEQYFGPGTRLTVT.

V is TRBV10-2 and J is TRBJ2-3; 10 positions match TRBD2. Per germline, CDR1 WSHSY and CDR2 SAAADI. The CDR3 length is 16 residues. J was trimmed by 2 bases and V by 3 bases; bases with no gene match: 5. The CDR3 nucleotides read TGCGCCAGCAGTGACCATCTAGCGGGGGCCACAGATACGCAGTATTTT. It encodes CASSDHLAGATDTQYF.

The CDR3 sequence: CASSFGTFTDTQYF. The CDR3 nucleotides read TGCGCCAGCAGCTTTGGGACTTTCACAGATACGCAGTATTTT. J is TRBJ2-3 and V is TRBV5-1; possibly TRBD2 for D (6 bases). The CDR3 extends over 14 amino acids. Per germline, CDR1 SGHRS and CDR2 YFSETQ. Trimming shortened V by 2 bases and J by 2 bases, and 9 bases separated the two germline ends. Using reference TRBV5-1 and TRBJ2-3 for the parts outside the CDR3, the full variable domain is KAGVTQTPRYLIKTRGQQVTLSCSPISGHRSVSWYQQTPGQGLQFLFEYFSETQRNKGNFPGRFSGRQFSNSRSEMNVSTLELGDSALYLCASSFGTFTDTQYFGPGTRLTVL.

This clone is a singleton in its sample. This CDR3 is CAIRRGGQQETQYF. The CDR3 DNA reads as TGTGCCATCAGGCGGGGGGGCCAGCAAGAGACCCAGTACTTC. The chain links TRBV10-3 to TRBJ2-5, with 9 bases fitting TRBD2. The V gene's germline CDR1 is ENHRY and CDR2 SYGVKD. V shed 6 bases, J shed 2 bases, and the junction held 4 bases outside the gene matches. CDR3 length equals 14 residues.

The V and J genes are TRBV28 and TRBJ1-5; no clear D gene. V was shortened by 3 bases and J by 1 base, with 13 bases between the two germline ends. The CDR3 runs to 16 residues. Germline CDR1 is MDHEN and CDR2 is SYDVKM. The CDR3 loop reads CASSFPRRASNQPQHF. The CDR3 DNA sequence: TGTGCCAGCAGTTTCCCCCGGAGGGCAAGCAATCAGCCCCAGCATTTT.

The chain employs TRBV20-1 and TRBJ1-1; D unresolved. CDR3 length: 10 residues. Looked up from germline, CDR1 is DFQATT and CDR2 is SNEGSKA (reference sequence). V was pared by 1 base and J by 7 bases, with 4 bases between. The CDR3 DNA follows: TGCAGTGCTAGAGCCCGTGAAGCTTTCTTT. Its translation: CSARAREAFF.

The chain is built from TRBV5-5 and TRBJ1-1; possibly TRBD1 for D (6 bases). Germline V gene lookup returns CDR1 SGHKS and CDR2 YYEKEE (reference sequence). The CDR3 extends over 13 amino acids. V lost 1 base, J lost 5 bases, and 9 bases lay in between. CDR3 sequence reads: CASSLSGATEAFF. CDR3 bases: TGTGCCAGCAGCTTGTCAGGGGCTACTGAAGCTTTCTTT.

V gene TRBV9 combines with J gene TRBJ1-3; a possible D gene is TRBD1 (6 bases). Between the trimmed V and J ends, which lost 0 bases and 7 bases, there was a span of 14 bases. The CDR3 sequence is 15 residues long. Germline values: CDR1 SGDLS, CDR2 YYNGEE. CDR3: CASSVGGTPQNTIYF. The CDR3 nucleotides read TGTGCCAGCAGCGTAGGTGGGACACCGCAGAACACCATATATTTT.

The chain is built from TRBV7-9 and TRBJ2-2; 7 positions agree with TRBD1. The germline CDR1 and CDR2 sequences are SEHNR and FQNEAQ (reference sequence). The junction had 6 bases not matched to a gene; V was cut back by 7 bases and J by 1 base. The CDR3 sequence is 15 residues long. DNA for the CDR3: TGTGCCAGCATCGCCGGGACAGAGAACACCGGGGAGCTGTTTTTT. This translates into CASIAGTENTGELFF.

This chain connects TRBV3-1 (or the pseudogene TRBV3-2) to TRBJ2-1, with 7 bases that match TRBD1. V shed 1 base, J shed 6 bases, and the junction held 6 bases outside the gene matches. CDR3 length equals 15 residues. The germline V gene has CDR1 LGHDT and CDR2 YNNKEL (reference sequence). The CDR3, as DNA: TGTGCCAGCAGCCAAGGAGGGGGCAGGGCCAATGAGCAGTTCTTC. This codes for CASSQGGGRANEQFF.

The rearrangement links TRBV5-6 to TRBJ2-7; no firm D call. V lost 4 bases to trimming and J lost 4 bases, with 6 bases between them. The germline gives CDR1 SGHDT, CDR2 YYEEEE. The CDR3 is 11 amino acids. The CDR3 DNA reads TGTGCCAGCAGCGCCGGGTACGAGCAGTACTTC. This sequence encodes CASSAGYEQYF.

The chain joins TRBV11-2 to TRBJ2-2, with 9 bases fitting TRBD2. The CDR3 contains 16 residues. J lost 2 bases, V lost 7 bases, and 8 bases had no gene match. Looked up from germline, CDR1 is SGHAT and CDR2 is FQNNGV. In DNA, the CDR3 is TGTGCCAGCACCCGCCGCGGGGGGGACAACACCGGGGAGCTGTTTTTT. It yields the protein CASTRRGGDNTGELFF.

This chain connects TRBV4-1 to TRBJ2-2, with 13 positions matching TRBD2. Germline-derived CDR1 and CDR2 are MGHRA and YSYEKL. With 3 bases clipped from V and 6 bases from J, the junction kept 4 bases outside the gene matches. The CDR3 contains 16 residues. The CDR3, as DNA: TGCGCCAGCAGCCAGACTAGCGGGGGGCCCGCCGGGGAGCTGTTTTTT. It codes for CASSQTSGGPAGELFF.

The V and J genes are TRBV3-1 (or the pseudogene TRBV3-2) and TRBJ2-3; TRBD2 matches at 7 bases. The V segment lost 0 bases and the J segment 7 bases; nucleotides outside the gene matches: 7. The germline V gene encodes CDR1 LGHDT and CDR2 YNNKEL (reference sequence). CDR3 length: 15 amino acids. The CDR3 reads CASSQEGGEVNTQYF. The DNA for the CDR3 is TGTGCCAGCAGCCAAGAGGGGGGGGAGGTTAATACGCAGTATTTT.

The chain employs TRBV11-2 and TRBJ2-5; perhaps TRBD1 as D (5 bases). Trimming stripped 2 bases from V and 2 bases from J, with 12 bases between. Germline-derived CDR1 and CDR2 are SGHAT and FQNNGV. The CDR3 is 15 residues long. CDR3 DNA: TGTGCCAGCAGCTTAACGGCACAGGATCAAGAGACCCAGTACTTC. Translated: CASSLTAQDQETQYF.

V usage is TRBV5-4 and J usage is TRBJ1-6; possible D gene TRBD1, 6 bases. Deletions cut 5 bases from V and 7 bases from J, with 16 bases between. The CDR3 sequence is 15 residues long. Germline V gives CDR1 SGHNT, CDR2 YYREEE (reference sequence). This CDR3 reads CASSRGGEVNSPLHF. The CDR3 nucleotides read TGTGCCAGCAGTAGAGGGGGGGAGGTGAATTCACCCCTCCACTTT.